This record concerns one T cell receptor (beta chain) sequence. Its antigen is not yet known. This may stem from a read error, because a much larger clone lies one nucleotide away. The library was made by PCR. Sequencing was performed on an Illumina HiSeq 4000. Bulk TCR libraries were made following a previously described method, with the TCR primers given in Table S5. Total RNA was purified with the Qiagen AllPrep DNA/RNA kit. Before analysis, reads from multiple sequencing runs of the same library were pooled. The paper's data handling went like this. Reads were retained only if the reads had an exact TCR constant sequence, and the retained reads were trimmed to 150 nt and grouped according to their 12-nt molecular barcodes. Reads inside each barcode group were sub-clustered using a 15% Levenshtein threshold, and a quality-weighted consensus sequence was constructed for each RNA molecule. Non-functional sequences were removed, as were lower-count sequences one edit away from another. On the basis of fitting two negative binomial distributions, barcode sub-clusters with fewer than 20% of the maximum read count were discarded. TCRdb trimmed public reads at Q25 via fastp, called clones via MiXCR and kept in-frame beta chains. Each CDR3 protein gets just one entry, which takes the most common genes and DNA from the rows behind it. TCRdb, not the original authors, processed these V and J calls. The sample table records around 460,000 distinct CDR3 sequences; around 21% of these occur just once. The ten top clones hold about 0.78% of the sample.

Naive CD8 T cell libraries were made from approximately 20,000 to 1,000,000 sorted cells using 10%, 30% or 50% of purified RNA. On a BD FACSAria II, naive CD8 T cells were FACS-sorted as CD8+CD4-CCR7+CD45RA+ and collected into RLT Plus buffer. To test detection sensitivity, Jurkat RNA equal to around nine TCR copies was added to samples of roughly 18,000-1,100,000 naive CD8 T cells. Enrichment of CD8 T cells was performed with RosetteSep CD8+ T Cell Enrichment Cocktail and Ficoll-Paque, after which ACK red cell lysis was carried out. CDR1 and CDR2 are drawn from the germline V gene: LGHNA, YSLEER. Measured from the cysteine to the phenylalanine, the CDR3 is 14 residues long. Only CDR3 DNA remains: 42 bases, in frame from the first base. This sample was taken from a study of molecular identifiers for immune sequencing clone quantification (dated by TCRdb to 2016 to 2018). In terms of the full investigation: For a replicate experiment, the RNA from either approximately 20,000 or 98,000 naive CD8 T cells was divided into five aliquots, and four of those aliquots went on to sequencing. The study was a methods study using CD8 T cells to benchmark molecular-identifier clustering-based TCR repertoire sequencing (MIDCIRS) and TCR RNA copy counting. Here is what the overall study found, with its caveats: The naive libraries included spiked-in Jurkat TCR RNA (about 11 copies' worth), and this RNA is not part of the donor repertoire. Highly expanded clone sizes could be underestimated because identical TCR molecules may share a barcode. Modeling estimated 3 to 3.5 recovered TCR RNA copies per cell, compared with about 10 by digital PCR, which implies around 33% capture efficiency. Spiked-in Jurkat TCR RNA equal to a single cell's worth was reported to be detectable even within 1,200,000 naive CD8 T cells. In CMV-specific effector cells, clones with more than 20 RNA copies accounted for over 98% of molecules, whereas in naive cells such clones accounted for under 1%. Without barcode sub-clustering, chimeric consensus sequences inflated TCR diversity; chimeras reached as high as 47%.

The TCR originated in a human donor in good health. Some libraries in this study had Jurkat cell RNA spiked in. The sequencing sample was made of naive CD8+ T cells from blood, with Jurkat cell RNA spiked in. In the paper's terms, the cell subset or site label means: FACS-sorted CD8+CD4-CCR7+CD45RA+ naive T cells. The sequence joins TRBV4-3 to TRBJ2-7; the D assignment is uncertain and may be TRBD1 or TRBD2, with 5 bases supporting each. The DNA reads TGCACCAGCAGCCAAGGCCGGGGCTCTTACGAGCAGTACTTC. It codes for CTSSQGRGSYEQYF.